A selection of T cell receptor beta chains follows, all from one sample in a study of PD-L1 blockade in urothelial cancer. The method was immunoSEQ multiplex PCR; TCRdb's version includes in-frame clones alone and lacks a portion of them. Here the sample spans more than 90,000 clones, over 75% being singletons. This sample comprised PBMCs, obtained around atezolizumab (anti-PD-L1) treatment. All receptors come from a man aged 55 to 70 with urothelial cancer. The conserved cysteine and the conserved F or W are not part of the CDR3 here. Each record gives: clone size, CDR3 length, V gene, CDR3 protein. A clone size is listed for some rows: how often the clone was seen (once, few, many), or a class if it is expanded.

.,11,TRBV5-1,ASRQGADQPQH
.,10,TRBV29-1,SVEGELNEQF
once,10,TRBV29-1,SGSTGTGELF
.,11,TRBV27,ATGQLNTDTQY
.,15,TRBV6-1,ASSGTGGTVSNQPQH
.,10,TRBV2,ASTKDYNEQF
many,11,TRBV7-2,ASSSPSFLEQY
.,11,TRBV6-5,ASRVGGAYEQY
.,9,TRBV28,ASSFLETQY
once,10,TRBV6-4,ASSASGGEQF
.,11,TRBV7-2,ASSSGVGTEAF
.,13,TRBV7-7,ASSQTGVSTDTQY
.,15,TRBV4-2,ASSLHILAESSYEQY
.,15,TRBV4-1,ASSQVEAGSSGNTIY
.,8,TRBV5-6,ASGGGEAF
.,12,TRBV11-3,ASSRYISGNTIY
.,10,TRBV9,ASSATGGEQY
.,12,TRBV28,ASSPRDYTGELF
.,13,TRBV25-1,ASSPPDRQASEQY
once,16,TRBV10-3,AISEPGTVPDPPYGYT
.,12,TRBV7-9,ASLLSGGDNEQF
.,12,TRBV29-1,SAVERESTDTQY
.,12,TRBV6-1,ASVIDFSNQPQH
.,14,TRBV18,ASSPYIPSAPYEQY
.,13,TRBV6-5,ASSYPGSGGNEQF
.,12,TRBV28,ASRTGGKGNTIY
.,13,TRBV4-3,ASSLGGTGTDTQY
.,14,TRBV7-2,ASSFGALAGVSEQY
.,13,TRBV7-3,ASSLGWSLYNEQF
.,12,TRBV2,ASRPDRGWDEQF
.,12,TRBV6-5,ASSSPTGPYEQY
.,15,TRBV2,ASSGDRGPPGANVLT
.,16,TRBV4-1,ASSQDPPVGRGQETQY
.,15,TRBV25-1,ASSETSGRYNPYEQY
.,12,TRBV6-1,ASLTGGPGTEAF
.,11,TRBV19,ASSFTLSNMAF
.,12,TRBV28,ASSGGTSTDTQY
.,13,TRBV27,ASSSTGGWNQPQH
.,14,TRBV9,ASSAGTSGPPYEQY
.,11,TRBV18,ASSPGTGDGQY
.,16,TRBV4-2,ASSQDTDSSGDTGELF
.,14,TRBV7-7,ASSLVAETGVETQY
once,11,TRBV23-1,ASSQSGFEKLF
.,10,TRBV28,AGKTVNTEAF
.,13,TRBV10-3,AIRAGTGDTGELF
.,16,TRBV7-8,ASSSGLAGFAGANVLT
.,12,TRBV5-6,ASSAPSRGDEQF
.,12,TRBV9,ASSVGQSYGEQY
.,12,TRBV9,ASSPVGARETQY
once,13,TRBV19,ASSIESGFGTEAF
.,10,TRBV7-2,ASSLVAEFGI
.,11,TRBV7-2,ASSLGEVNEQF
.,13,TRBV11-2,ASSLDRGGWDTQY
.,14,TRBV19,ASSTRTGTGANVLT